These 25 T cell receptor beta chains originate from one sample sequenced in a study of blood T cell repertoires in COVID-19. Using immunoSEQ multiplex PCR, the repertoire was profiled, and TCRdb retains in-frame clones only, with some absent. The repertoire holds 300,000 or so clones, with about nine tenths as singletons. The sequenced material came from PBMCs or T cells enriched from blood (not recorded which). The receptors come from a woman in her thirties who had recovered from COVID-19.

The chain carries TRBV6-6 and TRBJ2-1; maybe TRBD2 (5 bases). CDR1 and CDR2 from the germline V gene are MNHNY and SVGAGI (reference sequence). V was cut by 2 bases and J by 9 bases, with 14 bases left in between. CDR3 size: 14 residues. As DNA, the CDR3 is TGTGCCAGCAGTTACCCTGGACCCGAGGGTGAGCAGTTCTTC. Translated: CASSYPGPEGEQFF.

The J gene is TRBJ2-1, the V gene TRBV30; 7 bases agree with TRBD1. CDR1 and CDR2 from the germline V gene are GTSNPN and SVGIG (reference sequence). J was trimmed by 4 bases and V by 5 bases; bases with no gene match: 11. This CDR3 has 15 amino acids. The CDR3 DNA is TGTGCCTGGCGATTTACAGGGGTAGGGTACAATGAGCAGTTCTTC. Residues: CAWRFTGVGYNEQFF.

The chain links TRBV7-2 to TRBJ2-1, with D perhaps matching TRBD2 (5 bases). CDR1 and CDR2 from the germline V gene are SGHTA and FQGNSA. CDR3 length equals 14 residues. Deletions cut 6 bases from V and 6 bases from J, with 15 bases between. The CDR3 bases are TGTGCCAGCAGTCTTCCCCTAGCTCCCAATGAGCAGTTCTTC. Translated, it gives CASSLPLAPNEQFF.

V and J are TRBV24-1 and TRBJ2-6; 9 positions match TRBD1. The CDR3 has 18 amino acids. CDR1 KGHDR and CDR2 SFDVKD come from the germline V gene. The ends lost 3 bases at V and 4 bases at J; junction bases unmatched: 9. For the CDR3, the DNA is TGTGCCACCAGTGATCCTACAGGGGGCTCGCCAGGGGCCAACGTCCTGACTTTC. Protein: CATSDPTGGSPGANVLTF.

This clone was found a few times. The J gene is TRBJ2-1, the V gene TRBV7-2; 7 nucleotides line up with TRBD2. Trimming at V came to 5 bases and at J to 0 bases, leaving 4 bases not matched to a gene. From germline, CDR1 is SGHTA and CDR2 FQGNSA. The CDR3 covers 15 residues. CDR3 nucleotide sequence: TGTGCCAGCAGCCCACTAGCGAACTCCTACAATGAGCAGTTCTTC. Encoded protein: CASSPLANSYNEQFF.

The CDR3 spells CASSGGLAGSYNEQFF. CDR3 bases: TGTGCCAGCAGTGGGGGACTAGCGGGATCCTACAATGAGCAGTTCTTC. The gene calls are TRBV28 and TRBJ2-1, with 13 bases lining up with TRBD2. This CDR3 comprises 16 residues. Trimming took 5 bases from V and 1 from J; bases not matched to a gene: 2. Germline V gene data show CDR1 as MDHEN and CDR2 as SYDVKM.

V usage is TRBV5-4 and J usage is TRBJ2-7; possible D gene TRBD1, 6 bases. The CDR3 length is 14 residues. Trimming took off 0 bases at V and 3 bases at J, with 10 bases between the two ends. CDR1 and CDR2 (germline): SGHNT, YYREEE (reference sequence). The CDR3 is CASSLVQGSYEQYF. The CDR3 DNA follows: TGTGCCAGCAGCTTGGTTCAGGGGAGCTACGAGCAGTACTTC.

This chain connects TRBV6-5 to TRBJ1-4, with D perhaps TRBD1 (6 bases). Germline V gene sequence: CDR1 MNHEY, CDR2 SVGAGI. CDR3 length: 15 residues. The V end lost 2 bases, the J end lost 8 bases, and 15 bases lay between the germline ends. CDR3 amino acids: CASSYLGAGAEKLFF. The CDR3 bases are TGTGCCAGCAGTTACCTCGGGGCAGGGGCCGAAAAACTGTTTTTT.

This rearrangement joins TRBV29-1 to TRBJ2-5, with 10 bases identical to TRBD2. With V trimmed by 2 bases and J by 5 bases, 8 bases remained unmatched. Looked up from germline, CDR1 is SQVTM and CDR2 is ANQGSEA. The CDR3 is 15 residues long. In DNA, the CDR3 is TGCAGCGTTGAACTAGCGGGAGAGGTTGTGGAGACCCAGTACTTC. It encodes CSVELAGEVVETQYF.

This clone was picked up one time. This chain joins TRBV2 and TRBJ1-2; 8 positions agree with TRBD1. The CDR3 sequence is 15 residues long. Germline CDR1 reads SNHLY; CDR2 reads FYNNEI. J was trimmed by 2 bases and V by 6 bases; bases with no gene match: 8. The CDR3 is CASSERQGKNYGYTF. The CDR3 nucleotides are TGTGCCAGCAGCGAAAGACAGGGGAAGAACTATGGCTACACCTTC.

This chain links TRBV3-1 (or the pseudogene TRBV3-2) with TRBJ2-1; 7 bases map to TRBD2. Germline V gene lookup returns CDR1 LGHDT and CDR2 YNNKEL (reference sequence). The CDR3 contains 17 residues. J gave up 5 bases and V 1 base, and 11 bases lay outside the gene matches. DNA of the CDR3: TGTGCCAGCAGCCAAGCTCGGGTCCGGGAGGACCACAATGAGCAGTTCTTC. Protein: CASSQARVREDHNEQFF.

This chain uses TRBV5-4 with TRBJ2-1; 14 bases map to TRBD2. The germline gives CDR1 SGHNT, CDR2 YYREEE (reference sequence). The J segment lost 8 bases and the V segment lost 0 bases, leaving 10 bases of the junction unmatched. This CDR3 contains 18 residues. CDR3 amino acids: CASSLGEGTSGRRDEQFF. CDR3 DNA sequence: TGTGCCAGCAGCTTGGGCGAGGGGACTAGCGGGAGAAGGGATGAGCAGTTCTTC.

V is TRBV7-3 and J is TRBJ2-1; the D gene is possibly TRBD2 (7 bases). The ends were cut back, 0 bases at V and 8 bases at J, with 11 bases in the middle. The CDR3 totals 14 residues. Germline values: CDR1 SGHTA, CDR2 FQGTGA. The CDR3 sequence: CASSLTRGGYEQFF. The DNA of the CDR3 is TGTGCCAGCAGCTTAACGAGGGGGGGCTATGAGCAGTTCTTC. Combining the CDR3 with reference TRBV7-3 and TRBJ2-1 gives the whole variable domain GAGVSQTPSNKVTEKGKYVELRCDPISGHTALYWYRQSLGQGPEFLIYFQGTGAADDSGLPNDRFFAVRPEGSVSTLKIQRTERGDSAVYLCASSLTRGGYEQFFGPGTRLTVL.

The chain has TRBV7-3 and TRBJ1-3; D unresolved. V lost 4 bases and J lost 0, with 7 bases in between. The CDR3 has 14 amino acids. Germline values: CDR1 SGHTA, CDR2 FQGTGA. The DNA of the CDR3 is TGTGCCAGCAGCTCAACCGGCTCTGGAAACACCATATATTTT. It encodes CASSSTGSGNTIYF. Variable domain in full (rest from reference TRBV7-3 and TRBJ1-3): GAGVSQTPSNKVTEKGKYVELRCDPISGHTALYWYRQSLGQGPEFLIYFQGTGAADDSGLPNDRFFAVRPEGSVSTLKIQRTERGDSAVYLCASSSTGSGNTIYFGEGSWLTVV.

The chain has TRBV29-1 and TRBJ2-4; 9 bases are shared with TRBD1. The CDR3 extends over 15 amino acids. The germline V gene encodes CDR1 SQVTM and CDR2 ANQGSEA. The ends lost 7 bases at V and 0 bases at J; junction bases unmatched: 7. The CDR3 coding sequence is TGCAGCGGGGACAGGGAAAGTCTAGCCAAAAACATTCAGTACTTC. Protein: CSGDRESLAKNIQYF.

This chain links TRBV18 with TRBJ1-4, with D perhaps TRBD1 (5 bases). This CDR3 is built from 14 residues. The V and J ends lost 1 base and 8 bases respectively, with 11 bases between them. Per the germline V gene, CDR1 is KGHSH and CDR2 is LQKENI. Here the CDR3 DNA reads TGTGCCAGCTCACCACGGGCCTCAGGGGAAAAACTGTTTTTT. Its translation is CASSPRASGEKLFF.

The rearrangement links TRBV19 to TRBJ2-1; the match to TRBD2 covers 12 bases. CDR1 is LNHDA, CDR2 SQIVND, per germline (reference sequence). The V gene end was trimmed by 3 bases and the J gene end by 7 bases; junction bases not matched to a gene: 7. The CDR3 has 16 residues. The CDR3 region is CASSIVRLAGANEQFF. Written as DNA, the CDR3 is TGTGCCAGTAGTATTGTAAGACTAGCGGGAGCAAATGAGCAGTTCTTC. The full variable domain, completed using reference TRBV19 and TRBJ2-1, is DGGITQSPKYLFRKEGQNVTLSCEQNLNHDAMYWYRQDPGQGLRLIYYSQIVNDFQKGDIAEGYSVSREKKESFPLTVTSAQKNPTAFYLCASSIVRLAGANEQFFGPGTRLTVL.

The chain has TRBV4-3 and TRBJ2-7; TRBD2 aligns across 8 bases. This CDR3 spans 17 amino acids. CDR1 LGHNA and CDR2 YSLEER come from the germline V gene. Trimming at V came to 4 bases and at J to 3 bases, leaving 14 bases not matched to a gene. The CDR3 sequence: CASSRSPLAEQDYEQYF. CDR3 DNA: TGCGCCAGCAGCCGATCCCCACTAGCGGAACAGGACTACGAGCAGTACTTC.

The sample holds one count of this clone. The CDR3 DNA is TGTGCCAGCAGCTCCACAATAGCGGGAGGTGAGCAGTTCTTC. As protein: CASSSTIAGGEQFF. The V and J genes are TRBV7-3 and TRBJ2-1; the match to TRBD2 covers 10 bases. The CDR3 totals 14 residues. V lost 4 bases, J lost 9 bases, and 6 bases stayed unmatched. CDR1 and CDR2 from the germline V gene are SGHTA and FQGTGA.

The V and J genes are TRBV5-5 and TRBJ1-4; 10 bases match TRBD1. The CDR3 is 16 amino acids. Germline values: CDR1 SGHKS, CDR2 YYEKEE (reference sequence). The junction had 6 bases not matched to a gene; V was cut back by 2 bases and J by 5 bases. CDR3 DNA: TGTGCCAGCAGCTTCCGGAGGGGACAGGGGAATGAAAAACTGTTTTTT. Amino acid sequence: CASSFRRGQGNEKLFF.

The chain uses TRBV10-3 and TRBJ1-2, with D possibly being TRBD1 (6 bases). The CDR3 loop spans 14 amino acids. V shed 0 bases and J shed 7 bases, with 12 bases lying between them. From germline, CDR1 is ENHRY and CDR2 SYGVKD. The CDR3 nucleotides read TGTGCCATCAGTGAGTCTCGGGAGGGGGTTGGCTACACCTTC. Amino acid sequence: CAISESREGVGYTF.

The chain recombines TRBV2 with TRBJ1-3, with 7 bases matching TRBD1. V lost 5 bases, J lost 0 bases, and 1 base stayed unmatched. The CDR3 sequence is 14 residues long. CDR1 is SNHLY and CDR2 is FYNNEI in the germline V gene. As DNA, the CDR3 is TGTGCCAGCAGTCGGGACAGCTCTGGAAACACCATATATTTT. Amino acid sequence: CASSRDSSGNTIYF. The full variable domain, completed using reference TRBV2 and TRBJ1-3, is EPEVTQTPSHQVTQMGQEVILRCVPISNHLYFYWYRQILGQKVEFLVSFYNNEISEKSEIFDDQFSVERPDGSNFTLKIRSTKLEDSAMYFCASSRDSSGNTIYFGEGSWLTVV.

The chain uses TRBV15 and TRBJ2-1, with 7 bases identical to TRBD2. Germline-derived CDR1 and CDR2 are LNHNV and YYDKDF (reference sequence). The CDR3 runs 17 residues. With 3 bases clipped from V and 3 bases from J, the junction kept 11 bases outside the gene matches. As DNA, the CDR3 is TGTGCCACCAGCAGGGATAGGTCTAGCGGTCGCTACAATGAGCAGTTCTTC. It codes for CATSRDRSSGRYNEQFF.

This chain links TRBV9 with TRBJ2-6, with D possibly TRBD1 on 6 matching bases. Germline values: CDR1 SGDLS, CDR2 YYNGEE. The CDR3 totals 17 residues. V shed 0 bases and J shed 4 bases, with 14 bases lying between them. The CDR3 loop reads CASSVAPGVGGANVLTF. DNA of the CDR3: TGTGCCAGCAGCGTAGCTCCAGGGGTAGGCGGGGCCAACGTCCTGACTTTC. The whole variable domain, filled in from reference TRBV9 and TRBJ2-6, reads DSGVTQTPKHLITATGQRVTLRCSPRSGDLSVYWYQQSLDQGLQFLIQYYNGEERAKGNILERFSAQQFPDLHSELNLSSLELGDSALYFCASSVAPGVGGANVLTFGAGSRLTVL.

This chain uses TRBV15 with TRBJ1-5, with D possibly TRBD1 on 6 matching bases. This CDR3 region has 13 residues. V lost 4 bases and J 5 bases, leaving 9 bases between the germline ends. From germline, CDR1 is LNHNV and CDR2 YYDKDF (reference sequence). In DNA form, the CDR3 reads TGTGCCACCAGCATGGGGGCTCATCAGCCCCAGCATTTT. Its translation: CATSMGAHQPQHF.